The text below deals with one TCR beta chain. This specimen comes from a study of blood T cell repertoires in COVID-19. Study as a whole: The cDNA or gDNA used as material had been derived from T cells, B-cell-depleted T cells, or PBMCs.

The study drew participants aged about 18 to 89 years from some 25 US areas. Participants reported their clinical history, and cohort assignment relied on those reports. J gave up 10 bases and V 4 bases, and 4 bases lay outside the gene matches. This CDR3 comprises 12 residues. The germline V gene has CDR1 LGHDT and CDR2 YNNKEL (reference sequence). Original processing methods: Reference gene primer amplification gave estimated nucleated cell counts. Profiling relied on immunoSEQ multiplex PCR, and the TCRdb table lists in-frame clones only, not all of them. From that table come the V and J calls and clone size; the DNA was used to work out D and trimming. The sample lists about 300,000 clones, roughly 86% occurring once.

The chain joins TRBV3-1 (or the pseudogene TRBV3-2) to TRBJ1-1, with 9 bases lining up with TRBD1. The sequenced sample was PBMCs or T cells enriched from blood (not recorded which). This sequence was found in a woman aged 50 to 60 who had been exposed to COVID-19. The chain's CDR3 is CASSPGQGGAFF. CDR3 DNA: TGTGCCAGCAGCCCGGGACAGGGAGGAGCTTTCTTT.